Presented here are 16 T cell receptor beta chains from one specimen sequenced in a study of T cell responses to AZD1222 COVID-19 vaccine. Produced via immunoSEQ multiplex PCR; TCRdb's table is partial and in-frame only. The sample yields approximately 130,000 clones, 88% seen once. The sequenced sample was peripheral blood, obtained 28 days after the second AZD1222 dose. These receptors came from an adult who received the AZD1222 COVID-19 vaccine.

This clone was seen only a few times. CDR3 sequence reads: CASRTPGQGSYEQYF. The CDR3 nucleotides read TGTGCCAGCAGGACGCCGGGACAGGGTAGCTACGAGCAGTACTTC. The gene calls are TRBV2 and TRBJ2-7, with TRBD1 matching 9 bases. CDR3 length: 15 amino acids. Germline CDR1 reads SNHLY; CDR2 reads FYNNEI. V shed 6 bases, J shed 3 bases, and the junction held 9 bases outside the gene matches.

The chain uses TRBV11-3 and TRBJ2-4; the D call may be TRBD1 or TRBD2 (5 bases each). Trimming cost V 1 base and J 2 bases, with 9 bases left between them. The CDR3 consists of 15 residues. CDR1 is SGHNT and CDR2 is YENEEA in the germline V gene. In nucleotides, the CDR3 is TGTGCCAGCAGCTTAGGGGGGAACCCCAAAAACATTCAGTACTTC. Translation gives CASSLGGNPKNIQYF.

J is TRBJ1-6 and V is TRBV9; D is possibly TRBD1 (5 bases). V was shortened by 4 bases and J by 8 bases, with 16 bases between the two germline ends. Germline loops: CDR1 SGDLS, CDR2 YYNGEE. This CDR3 is 15 amino acids long. The CDR3 nucleotides read TGTGCCAGCAGCCTGAAGGGAGACAGTTATTCACCCCTCCACTTT. It encodes CASSLKGDSYSPLHF.

The rearrangement uses TRBV6-5 and TRBJ1-6; D possibly corresponds to TRBD1 (6 bases). Germline V lookup: CDR1 MNHEY, CDR2 SVGAGI. V lost 2 bases, J lost 12 bases, and 8 bases lay in between. The CDR3 runs to 12 residues. The CDR3, as DNA: TGTGCCAGCAGTTACCAGGGGTTACCCCTCCACTTT. Protein: CASSYQGLPLHF.

The V gene is TRBV10-3, the J gene TRBJ2-3; the D call may be TRBD1 or TRBD2 (6 bases each). The CDR3 is made up of 15 amino acids. Germline V gene sequence: CDR1 ENHRY, CDR2 SYGVKD. V lost 6 bases and J lost 5, with 18 bases in between. Written as DNA, the CDR3 is TGTGCCATCAGGGATGTGGGCGGAGGGGGAGATACGCAGTATTTT. Encoded protein: CAIRDVGGGGDTQYF.

The CDR3 is CASSPGRGYSNQPQHF. In DNA, the CDR3 is TGTGCCAGTAGTCCGGGCAGGGGATATAGCAATCAGCCCCAGCATTTT. The V and J genes are TRBV19 and TRBJ1-5; a possible D gene is TRBD1 (6 bases). This CDR3 comprises 16 residues. Trimming cost V 5 bases and J 0 bases, with 14 bases left between them. The V gene's germline CDR1 is LNHDA and CDR2 SQIVND (reference sequence).

This clone occurred a few times. V is TRBV19 and J is TRBJ1-5, with 7 bases that match TRBD1. The CDR3 totals 14 residues. The germline CDR1 and CDR2 sequences are LNHDA and SQIVND (reference sequence). The V gene end was trimmed by 0 bases and the J gene end by 6 bases; junction bases not matched to a gene: 2. Here the CDR3 DNA reads TGTGCCAGTAGTATAGAGACAGGGCCTCAGCCCCAGCATTTT. It translates to CASSIETGPQPQHF.

The genes are TRBV28 and TRBJ1-1; TRBD1 matches 7 bases. There are 14 residues in the CDR3. Germline CDR1 is MDHEN and CDR2 is SYDVKM. Trimming removed 7 bases from V and 1 base from J; junction bases left unmatched: 6. The DNA for the CDR3 is TGTGCCAGCACCCTACAGGGGACGAACACTGAAGCTTTCTTT. Residues: CASTLQGTNTEAFF.

The chain employs TRBV21-1 and TRBJ2-5; the table's D call, TRBD2, was not checked against the DNA. TRBV21-1 is a listed pseudogene. The CDR3 runs to 13 residues. CDR3 sequence: CARRRDYQETQYF. The CDR3 bases are TGTGCCAGACGCAGGGACTACCAAGAGACCCAGTACTTC.

The chain has TRBV7-2 and TRBJ1-2; 11 nucleotides align to TRBD1. The junction had 6 bases not matched to a gene; V was cut back by 1 base and J by 2 bases. The CDR3 loop spans 17 amino acids. Germline V gives CDR1 SGHTA, CDR2 FQGNSA. The CDR3 DNA follows: TGTGCCAGCAGCTTAGAGGGACAGGGGGGTTTGAACTATGGCTACACCTTC. Amino acids: CASSLEGQGGLNYGYTF.

This clone came up once. The J gene is TRBJ1-4, the V gene TRBV6-2 or TRBV6-3, with D perhaps TRBD1 (5 bases). V was clipped by 2 bases and J by 5 bases, with 18 bases between them. The CDR3 sequence is 17 residues long. Germline values: CDR1 MNHEY, CDR2 SVGEGT. CDR3 DNA sequence: TGTGCCAGCAGTTACCGGGGGACCCCGGAGCGGAATGAAAAACTGTTTTTT. This encodes CASSYRGTPERNEKLFF.

This clone was counted only a few times. The chain recombines TRBV9 with TRBJ1-1; D call uncertain. Trimming shortened V by 1 base and J by 5 bases, and 12 bases separated the two germline ends. The CDR3 runs 14 residues. Looked up from germline, CDR1 is SGDLS and CDR2 is YYNGEE. The CDR3 spells CASSVTAGRTEAFF. The CDR3 DNA is TGTGCCAGCAGCGTAACCGCGGGGAGGACTGAAGCTTTCTTT.

This clone has more than one count but fewer than ten. V and J are TRBV3-1 (or the pseudogene TRBV3-2) and TRBJ2-1, with 10 bases matching TRBD2. The CDR3 runs to 15 residues. Germline loops: CDR1 LGHDT, CDR2 YNNKEL (reference sequence). With V trimmed by 4 bases and J by 4 bases, 4 bases remained unmatched. The CDR3 coding sequence is TGTGCCAGCAGCCTGGGACTAGCGCAGTACAATGAGCAGTTCTTC. Encoded protein: CASSLGLAQYNEQFF.

This clone came up once. The chain is built from TRBV3-1 (or the pseudogene TRBV3-2) and TRBJ1-4, with D perhaps TRBD1 (5 bases). This CDR3 region has 17 residues. V was pared by 1 base and J by 3 bases, with 15 bases between. Germline CDR1 reads LGHDT; CDR2 reads YNNKEL (reference sequence). CDR3 residues: CASSQVWAGSSNEKLFF. DNA of the CDR3: TGTGCCAGCAGCCAAGTATGGGCAGGGAGTTCTAATGAAAAACTGTTTTTT.

The rearrangement uses TRBV5-1 and TRBJ1-4; D unclear. Per germline, CDR1 SGHRS and CDR2 YFSETQ. The V end was cut by 0 bases, the J end by 5 bases, with 11 bases between. The CDR3 consists of 15 residues. CDR3 DNA: TGCGCCAGCAGCTTGGAAGTCTCCTCCAATGAAAAACTGTTTTTT. It is translated as CASSLEVSSNEKLFF.

The genes are TRBV6-6 and TRBJ1-5, with D possibly TRBD1 on 5 matching bases. The germline gives CDR1 MNHNY, CDR2 SVGAGI (reference sequence). The CDR3 runs 13 residues. The V end was cut by 0 bases, the J end by 15 bases, with 15 bases between. The CDR3 region has the DNA TGTGCCAGCAGTTACTCCGGGACGACCACTCCGCATTTT. Protein product: CASSYSGTTTPHF.